This TCR beta chain appears in the sequencing data of a study of identical twins. Findings of the study overall: The degree of excess twin sharing was weaker in beta out-of-frame sequences.

TCRdb redid the calling of the 5' RACE reads with MiXCR, one entry per CDR3 protein. The table lists 1.5 million or so distinct CDR3 sequences, roughly a third of them singletons, with about 0.27% in the top ten. Comment on this clonotype: Antigen specificity is unknown. Compared with germline, one end of the junction differs, possibly owing to a read error.

The sample consisted of cord blood. The origin of this receptor is a newborn girl in good health.

The CDR3 spells CASSSSGPTDAQYF. The CDR3 nucleotides read TGCGCCAGCAGCTCCAGCGGGCCCACAGATGCGCAGTATTTT. J is TRBJ2-3 and V is TRBV5-1, with D possibly being TRBD2 (6 bases). This CDR3 region has 14 residues. Germline CDR1 SGHRS, CDR2 YFSETQ.